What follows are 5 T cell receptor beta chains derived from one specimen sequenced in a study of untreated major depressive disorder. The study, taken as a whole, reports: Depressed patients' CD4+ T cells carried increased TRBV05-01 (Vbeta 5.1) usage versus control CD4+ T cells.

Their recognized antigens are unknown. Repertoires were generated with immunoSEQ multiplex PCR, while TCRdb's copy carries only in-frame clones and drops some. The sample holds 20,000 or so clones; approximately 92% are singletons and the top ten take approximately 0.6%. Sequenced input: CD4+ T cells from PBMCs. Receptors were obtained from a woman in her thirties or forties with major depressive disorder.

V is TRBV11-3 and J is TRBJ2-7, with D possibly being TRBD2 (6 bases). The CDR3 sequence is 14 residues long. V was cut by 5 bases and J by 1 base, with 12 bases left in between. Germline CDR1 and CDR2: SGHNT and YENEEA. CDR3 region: CASSVRGSSYEQYF. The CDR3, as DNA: TGTGCCAGCAGCGTACGGGGGAGTTCCTACGAGCAGTACTTC.

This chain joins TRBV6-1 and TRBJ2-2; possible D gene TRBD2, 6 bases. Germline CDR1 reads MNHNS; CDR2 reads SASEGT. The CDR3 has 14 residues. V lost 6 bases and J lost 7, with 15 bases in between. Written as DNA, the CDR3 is TGTGCCAGCAGACGGGACTTTGTAATCGGGGAGCTGTTTTTT. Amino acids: CASRRDFVIGELFF.

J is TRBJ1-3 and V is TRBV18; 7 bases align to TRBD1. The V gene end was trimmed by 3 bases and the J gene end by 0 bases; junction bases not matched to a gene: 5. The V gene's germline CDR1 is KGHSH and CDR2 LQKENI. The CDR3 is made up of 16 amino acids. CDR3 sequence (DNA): TGTGCCAGCTCACCGCTACAGGGGTACTCTGGAAACACCATATATTTT. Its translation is CASSPLQGYSGNTIYF.

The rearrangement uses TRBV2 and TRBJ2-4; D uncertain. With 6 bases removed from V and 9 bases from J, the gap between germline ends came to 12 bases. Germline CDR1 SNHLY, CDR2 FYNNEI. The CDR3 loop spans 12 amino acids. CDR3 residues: CASSADSSIQYF. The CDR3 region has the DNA TGTGCCAGCAGCGCCGACTCCTCCATTCAGTACTTC.

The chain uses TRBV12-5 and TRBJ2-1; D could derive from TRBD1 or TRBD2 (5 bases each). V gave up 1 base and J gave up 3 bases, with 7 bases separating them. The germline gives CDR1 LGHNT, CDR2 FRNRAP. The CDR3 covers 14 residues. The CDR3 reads CASGLEGRYNEQFF. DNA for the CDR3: TGTGCTAGTGGTTTGGAGGGACGCTACAATGAGCAGTTCTTC.